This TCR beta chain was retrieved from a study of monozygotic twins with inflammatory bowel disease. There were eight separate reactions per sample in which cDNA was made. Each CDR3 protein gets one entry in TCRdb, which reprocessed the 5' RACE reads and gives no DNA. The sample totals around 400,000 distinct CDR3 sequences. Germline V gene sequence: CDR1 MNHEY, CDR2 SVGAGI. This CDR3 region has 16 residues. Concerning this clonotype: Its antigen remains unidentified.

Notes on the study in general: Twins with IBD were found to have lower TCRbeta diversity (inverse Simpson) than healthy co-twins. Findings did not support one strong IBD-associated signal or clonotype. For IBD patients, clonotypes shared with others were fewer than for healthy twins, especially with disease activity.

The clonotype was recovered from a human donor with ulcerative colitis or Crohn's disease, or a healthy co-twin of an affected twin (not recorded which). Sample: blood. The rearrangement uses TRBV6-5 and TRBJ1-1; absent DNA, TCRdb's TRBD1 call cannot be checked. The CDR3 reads CASSYSRRGGGTEAFF.